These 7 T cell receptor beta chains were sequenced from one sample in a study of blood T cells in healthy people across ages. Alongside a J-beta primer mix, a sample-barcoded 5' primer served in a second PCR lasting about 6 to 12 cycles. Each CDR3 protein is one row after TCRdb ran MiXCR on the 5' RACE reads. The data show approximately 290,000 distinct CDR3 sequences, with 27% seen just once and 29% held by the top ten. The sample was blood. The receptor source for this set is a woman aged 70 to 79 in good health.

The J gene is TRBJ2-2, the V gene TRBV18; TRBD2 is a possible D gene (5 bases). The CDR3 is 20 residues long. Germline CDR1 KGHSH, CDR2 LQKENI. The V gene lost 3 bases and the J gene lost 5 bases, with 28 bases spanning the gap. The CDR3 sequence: CASSPPTPGNFLPLTGELFF. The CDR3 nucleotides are TGTGCCAGCTCACCTCCCACCCCGGGAAATTTTTTACCGCTGACCGGGGAGCTGTTTTTT.

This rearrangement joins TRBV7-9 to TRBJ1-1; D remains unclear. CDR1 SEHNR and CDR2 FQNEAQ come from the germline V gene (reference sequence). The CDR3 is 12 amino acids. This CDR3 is CAYSGLNTEAFF. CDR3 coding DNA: TGTGCTTACAGCGGACTGAACACTGAAGCTTTCTTT.

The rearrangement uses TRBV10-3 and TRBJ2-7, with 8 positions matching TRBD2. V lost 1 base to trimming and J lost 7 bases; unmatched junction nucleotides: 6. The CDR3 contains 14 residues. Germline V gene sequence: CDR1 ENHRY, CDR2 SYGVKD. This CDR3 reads CAISEWGSGKEQYF. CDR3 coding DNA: TGTGCCATCAGTGAGTGGGGTAGCGGGAAGGAGCAGTACTTC.

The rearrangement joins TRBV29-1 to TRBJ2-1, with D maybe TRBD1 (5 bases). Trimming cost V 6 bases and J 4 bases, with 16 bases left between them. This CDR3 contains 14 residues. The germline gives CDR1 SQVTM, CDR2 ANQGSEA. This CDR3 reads CSVDTKGAYNEQFF. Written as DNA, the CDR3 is TGCAGCGTGGACACTAAAGGGGCTTACAATGAGCAGTTCTTC.

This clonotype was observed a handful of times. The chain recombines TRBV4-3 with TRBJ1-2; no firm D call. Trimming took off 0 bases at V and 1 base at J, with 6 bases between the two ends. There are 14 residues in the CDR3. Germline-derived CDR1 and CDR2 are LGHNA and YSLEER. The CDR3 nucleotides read TGCGCCAGCAGCCAAGAGGCAGTTAACTATGGCTACACCTTC. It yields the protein CASSQEAVNYGYTF.

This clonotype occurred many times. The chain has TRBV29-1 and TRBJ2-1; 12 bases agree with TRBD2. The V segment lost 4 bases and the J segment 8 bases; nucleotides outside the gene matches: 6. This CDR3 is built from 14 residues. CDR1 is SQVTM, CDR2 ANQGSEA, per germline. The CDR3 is CSVGLAGGRDEQFF. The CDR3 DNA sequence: TGCAGCGTTGGTCTAGCGGGAGGGCGAGATGAGCAGTTCTTC.

The CDR3 loop is CATSRAPSGQETQYF. The CDR3 DNA sequence: TGTGCCACCAGCAGAGCCCCTAGCGGTCAAGAGACCCAGTACTTC. This chain links TRBV15 with TRBJ2-5; 7 nucleotides align to TRBD2. In germline, CDR1 is LNHNV, CDR2 YYDKDF (reference sequence). CDR3 length: 15 residues. With V trimmed by 1 base and J by 2 bases, 4 bases remained unmatched. Using reference TRBV15 and TRBJ2-5 for the parts outside the CDR3, the full variable domain is DAMVIQNPRYQVTQFGKPVTLSCSQTLNHNVMYWYQQKSSQAPKLLFHYYDKDFNNEADTPDNFQSRRPNTSFCFLDIRSPGLGDTAMYLCATSRAPSGQETQYFGPGTRLLVL.